A single sample is the source of the 17 T cell receptor beta chains below, sequenced in a study of blood T cell repertoires in COVID-19. This table comes from immunoSEQ multiplex PCR, and its TCRdb copy is limited to in-frame clones, with some not included. The sample comprises about 250,000 clones, nearly 90% of which are singletons, and roughly 3% rests with the top ten. Sequences were obtained from peripheral blood. The receptors derive from a man between 18 and 29 years old with active or convalescent COVID-19.

This clone was detected once. This chain uses TRBV19 with TRBJ1-1; D unresolved. V lost 5 bases, J lost 4 bases, and 11 bases lay in between. From germline, CDR1 is LNHDA and CDR2 SQIVND (reference sequence). The CDR3 consists of 13 residues. As DNA, the CDR3 is TGTGCCAGTAGTCGGGGTTCAGGCACTGAAGCTTTCTTT. Protein sequence: CASSRGSGTEAFF.

The count of this clone is one. The rearrangement links TRBV28 to TRBJ1-2; 9 positions match TRBD1. Per germline, CDR1 MDHEN and CDR2 SYDVKM. V lost 2 bases and J lost 2; bases outside the gene matches: 6. The CDR3 extends over 16 amino acids. The CDR3 is CASSLIFGTGNYGYTF. Here the CDR3 DNA reads TGTGCCAGCAGTTTAATTTTTGGGACAGGGAACTATGGCTACACCTTC.

Here the CDR3 DNA reads TGTGCCAGCAGCTATGGCCAGGGAGGCTCACCCCTCCACTTT. This gives the protein CASSYGQGGSPLHF. V usage is TRBV7-8 and J usage is TRBJ1-6, with D maybe TRBD1 (5 bases). Trimming removed 4 bases from V and 10 bases from J, with 14 bases in between. CDR3 length: 14 residues. CDR1 SGHVS and CDR2 FQNEAQ come from the germline V gene.

This sequence joins TRBV19 and TRBJ2-7; 9 bases line up with TRBD1. Germline values: CDR1 LNHDA, CDR2 SQIVND (reference sequence). The V gene end was trimmed by 8 bases and the J gene end by 4 bases; junction bases not matched to a gene: 6. The CDR3 contains 13 residues. The CDR3 here is CASGPDRGYEQYF. In nucleotides, the CDR3 is TGTGCCAGTGGGCCGGACAGGGGTTACGAGCAGTACTTC.

This chain links TRBV19 with TRBJ2-5; 8 bases are shared with TRBD1. Trimming cost V 2 bases and J 1 base; bases outside gene matches: 3. Germline V gene data show CDR1 as LNHDA and CDR2 as SQIVND (reference sequence). The CDR3 runs to 15 residues. The CDR3 region has the DNA TGTGCCAGTAGTATAAGACAGGGGCGCCAAGAGACCCAGTACTTC. Protein sequence: CASSIRQGRQETQYF.

This clone has just a few counts. The rearrangement joins TRBV7-9 to TRBJ1-2; D remains unclear. V gave up 5 bases and J gave up 8 bases, with 15 bases separating them. The germline CDR1 and CDR2 sequences are SEHNR and FQNEAQ (reference sequence). The length of the CDR3 is 13 residues. The CDR3 is CASSPQILSGYTF. DNA of the CDR3: TGTGCCAGCAGCCCACAAATTCTCTCGGGCTACACCTTC.

The chain uses TRBV7-2 and TRBJ2-5; D ambiguous. The germline gives CDR1 SGHTA, CDR2 FQGNSA. V lost 1 base, J lost 1 base, and 10 bases lay in between. The CDR3 has 15 residues. CDR3 region: CASSLGASLQETQYF. Written as DNA, the CDR3 is TGTGCCAGCAGCTTAGGGGCCAGTCTCCAAGAGACCCAGTACTTC.

The chain joins TRBV11-3 to TRBJ2-1, with D maybe TRBD1 (5 bases). The germline V gene has CDR1 SGHNT and CDR2 YENEEA. CDR3 length: 13 amino acids. With 8 bases removed from V and 10 bases from J, the gap between germline ends came to 18 bases. CDR3 amino acids: CASGIGPGNEQFF. The CDR3 DNA reads TGTGCCAGCGGTATCGGGCCAGGGAACGAGCAGTTCTTC.

The genes are TRBV24-1 and TRBJ2-3, with D possibly being TRBD1 (5 bases). CDR1 is KGHDR and CDR2 is SFDVKD in the germline V gene. The V end lost 1 base, the J end lost 1 base, and 8 bases lay between the germline ends. The CDR3 consists of 15 residues. The CDR3 spells CATSDFARGTDTQYF. CDR3 coding DNA: TGTGCCACCAGTGATTTCGCCAGGGGCACAGATACGCAGTATTTT.

The chain uses TRBV6-5 and TRBJ2-1; 9 positions agree with TRBD1. The CDR3 sequence is 15 residues long. Germline lookup yields CDR1 MNHEY and CDR2 SVGAGI. Germline trimming cut 5 bases from V and 4 bases from J; bases unmatched to any gene: 6. The CDR3 loop reads CASSLNRGLYNEQFF. In DNA, the CDR3 is TGTGCCAGCAGTCTTAACAGGGGGCTTTACAATGAGCAGTTCTTC.

The chain carries TRBV28 and TRBJ1-1, with 10 bases lining up with TRBD1. CDR1 and CDR2 (germline): MDHEN, SYDVKM. This CDR3 contains 15 residues. V trimming: 7 bases; J trimming: 1 base; junction bases outside the gene matches: 6. The CDR3 protein is CASTFWTGGNTEAFF. The CDR3, as DNA: TGTGCCAGCACCTTCTGGACAGGGGGGAACACTGAAGCTTTCTTT. The full variable domain, rest sourced from reference TRBV28 and TRBJ1-1, is DVKVTQSSRYLVKRTGEKVFLECVQDMDHENMFWYRQDPGLGLRLIYFSYDVKMKEKGDIPEGYSVSREKKERFSLILESASTNQTSMYLCASTFWTGGNTEAFFGQGTRLTVV.

The rearrangement uses TRBV19 and TRBJ1-6; D gene uncertain. The CDR3 spans 10 residues. Trimming cost V 7 bases and J 14 bases, with 9 bases left between them. In germline, CDR1 is LNHDA, CDR2 SQIVND (reference sequence). The CDR3 bases are TGTGCCAGTATGGGCCAGGCCCTCCACTTT. This codes for CASMGQALHF.

This chain links TRBV18 with TRBJ2-7; possible D gene TRBD2, 5 bases. Per the germline V gene, CDR1 is KGHSH and CDR2 is LQKENI. The length of the CDR3 is 15 residues. Trimming removed 3 bases at V and 3 bases at J, with 15 bases between. The CDR3: CASSPKSGSYYEQYF. The CDR3 coding sequence is TGTGCCAGCTCACCTAAAAGCGGATCCTACTACGAGCAGTACTTC.

This sequence joins TRBV10-2 and TRBJ2-5, with D possibly TRBD2 on 6 matching bases. CDR1 is WSHSY and CDR2 is SAAADI in the germline V gene. This CDR3 region has 13 residues. The V end was cut by 8 bases, the J end by 2 bases, with 12 bases between. The CDR3 region has the DNA TGCGCCAGCGGGGGACTGAATCAAGAGACCCAGTACTTC. Encoded protein: CASGGLNQETQYF.

V and J are TRBV25-1 and TRBJ1-2; D is uncertain. The V gene's germline CDR1 is MGHDK and CDR2 SYGVNS. The CDR3 runs to 14 residues. V was shortened by 0 bases and J by 4 bases, with 9 bases between the two germline ends. The CDR3 DNA is TGTGCCAGCAGTGAATATTTGGGGAGCTATGGCTACACCTTC. Amino acid sequence: CASSEYLGSYGYTF.

This chain links TRBV9 with TRBJ2-5, with 12 bases that match TRBD2. With V trimmed by 0 bases and J by 5 bases, 5 bases remained unmatched. The germline V gene encodes CDR1 SGDLS and CDR2 YYNGEE. The CDR3 contains 16 residues. CDR3 in amino acids: CASSVDLAGGPETQYF. In DNA form, the CDR3 reads TGTGCCAGCAGCGTAGACCTAGCGGGAGGGCCGGAGACCCAGTACTTC.

The genes are TRBV18 and TRBJ2-1; possibly TRBD2 for D (5 bases). The CDR3 runs to 13 residues. V was pared by 2 bases and J by 7 bases, with 9 bases between. The germline V gene encodes CDR1 KGHSH and CDR2 LQKENI. The CDR3 region has the DNA TGTGCCAGCTCACCAGGAGGTGAGAATGAGCAGTTCTTC. It is translated as CASSPGGENEQFF.